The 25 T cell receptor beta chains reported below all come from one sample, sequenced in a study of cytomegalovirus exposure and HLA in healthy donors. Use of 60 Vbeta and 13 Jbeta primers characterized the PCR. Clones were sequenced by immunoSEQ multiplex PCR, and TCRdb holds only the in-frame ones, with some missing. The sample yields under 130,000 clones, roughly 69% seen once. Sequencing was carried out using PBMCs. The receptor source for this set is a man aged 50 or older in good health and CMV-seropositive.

In DNA, the CDR3 is TGTGCCAGCAGCGTAGGAGGCAGATATCAGCCCCAGCATTTT. Translation: CASSVGGRYQPQHF. This chain connects TRBV9 to TRBJ1-5; D not resolved. V was shortened by 0 bases and J by 5 bases, with 9 bases between the two germline ends. This CDR3 comprises 14 residues. Germline V gene data show CDR1 as SGDLS and CDR2 as YYNGEE. The variable domain in full, with the rest retrieved from reference TRBV9 and TRBJ1-5, is DSGVTQTPKHLITATGQRVTLRCSPRSGDLSVYWYQQSLDQGLQFLIQYYNGEERAKGNILERFSAQQFPDLHSELNLSSLELGDSALYFCASSVGGRYQPQHFGDGTRLSIL.

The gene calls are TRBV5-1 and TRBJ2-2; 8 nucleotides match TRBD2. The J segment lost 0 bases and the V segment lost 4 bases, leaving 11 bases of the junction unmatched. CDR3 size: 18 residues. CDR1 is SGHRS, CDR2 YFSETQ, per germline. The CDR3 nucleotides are TGCGCCAGCAGCCCCCCCCGTGCGGGGGGATCGAACACCGGGGAGCTGTTTTTT. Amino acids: CASSPPRAGGSNTGELFF.

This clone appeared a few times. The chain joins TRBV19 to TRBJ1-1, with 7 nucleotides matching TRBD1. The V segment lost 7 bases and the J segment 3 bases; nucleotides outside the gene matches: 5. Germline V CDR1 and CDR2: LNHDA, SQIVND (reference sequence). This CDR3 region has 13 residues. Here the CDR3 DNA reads TGTGCCAGTAAGCAGGGGGTCGACACTGAAGCTTTCTTT. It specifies CASKQGVDTEAFF.

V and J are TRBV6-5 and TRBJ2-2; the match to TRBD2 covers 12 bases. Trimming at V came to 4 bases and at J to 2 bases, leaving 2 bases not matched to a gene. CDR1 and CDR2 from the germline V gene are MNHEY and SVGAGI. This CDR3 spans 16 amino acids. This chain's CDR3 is CASSFGLAGNTGELFF. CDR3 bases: TGTGCCAGCAGTTTTGGACTAGCGGGAAACACCGGGGAGCTGTTTTTT.

The CDR3 here is CASSWGPGVRRDGYTF. The CDR3 nucleotides read TGCGCCAGCAGCTGGGGTCCAGGGGTCCGGAGAGATGGCTACACCTTC. The J gene is TRBJ1-2, the V gene TRBV5-1, with D possibly being TRBD1 (6 bases). There are 16 residues in the CDR3. Looked up from germline, CDR1 is SGHRS and CDR2 is YFSETQ. The ends were cut back, 3 bases at V and 6 bases at J, with 21 bases in the middle.

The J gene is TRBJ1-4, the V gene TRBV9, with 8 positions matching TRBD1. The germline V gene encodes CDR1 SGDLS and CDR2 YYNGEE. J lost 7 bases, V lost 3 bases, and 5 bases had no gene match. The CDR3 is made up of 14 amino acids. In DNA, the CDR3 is TGTGCCAGCAGCGCGGACAGGGAAGGTGAAAAACTGTTTTTT. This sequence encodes CASSADREGEKLFF.

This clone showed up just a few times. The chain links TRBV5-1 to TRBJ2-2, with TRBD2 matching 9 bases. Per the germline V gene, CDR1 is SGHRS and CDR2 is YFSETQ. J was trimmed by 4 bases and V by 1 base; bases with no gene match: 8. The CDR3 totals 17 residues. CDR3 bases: TGCGCCAGCAGCTTGTGGTATGCGGGAGGGGTCACCGGGGAGCTGTTTTTT. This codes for CASSLWYAGGVTGELFF.

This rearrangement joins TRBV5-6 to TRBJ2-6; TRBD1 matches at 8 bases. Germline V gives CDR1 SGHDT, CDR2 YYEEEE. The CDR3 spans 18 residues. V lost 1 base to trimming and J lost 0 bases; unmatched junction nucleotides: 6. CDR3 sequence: CASSLWQGANSGANVLTF. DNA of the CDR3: TGTGCCAGCAGCTTGTGGCAGGGGGCAAACTCTGGGGCCAACGTCCTGACTTTC.

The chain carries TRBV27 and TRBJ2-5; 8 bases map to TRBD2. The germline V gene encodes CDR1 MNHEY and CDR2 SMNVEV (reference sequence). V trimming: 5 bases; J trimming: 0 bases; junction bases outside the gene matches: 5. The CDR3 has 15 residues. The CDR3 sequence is CASSVLSGNQETQYF. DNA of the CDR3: TGTGCCAGCAGTGTTCTTAGCGGGAACCAAGAGACCCAGTACTTC.

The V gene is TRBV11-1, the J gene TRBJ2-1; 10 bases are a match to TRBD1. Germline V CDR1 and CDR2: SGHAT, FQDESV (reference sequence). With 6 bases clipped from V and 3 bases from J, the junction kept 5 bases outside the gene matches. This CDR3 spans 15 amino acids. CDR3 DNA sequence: TGTGCCAGCAGTCTGGACAGGGGGAGCTACAATGAGCAGTTCTTC. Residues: CASSLDRGSYNEQFF.

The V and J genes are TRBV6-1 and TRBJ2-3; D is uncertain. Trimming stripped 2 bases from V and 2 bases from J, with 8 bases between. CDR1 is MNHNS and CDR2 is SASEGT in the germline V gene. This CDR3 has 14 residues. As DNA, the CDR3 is TGTGCCAGCAGTGAATTTAGATCCACAGATACGCAGTATTTT. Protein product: CASSEFRSTDTQYF.

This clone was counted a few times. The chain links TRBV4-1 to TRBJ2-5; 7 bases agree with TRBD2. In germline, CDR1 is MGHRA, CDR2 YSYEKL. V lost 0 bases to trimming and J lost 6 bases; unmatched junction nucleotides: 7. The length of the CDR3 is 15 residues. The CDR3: CASSQDGGNRKTQYF. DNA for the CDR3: TGCGCCAGCAGCCAAGACGGGGGGAACAGGAAGACCCAGTACTTC.

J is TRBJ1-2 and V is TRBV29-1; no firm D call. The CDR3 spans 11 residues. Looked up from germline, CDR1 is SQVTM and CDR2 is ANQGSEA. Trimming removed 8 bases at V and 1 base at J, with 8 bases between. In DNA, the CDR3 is TGCAGCTGTTCCCTTAACTATGGCTACACCTTC. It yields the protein CSCSLNYGYTF.

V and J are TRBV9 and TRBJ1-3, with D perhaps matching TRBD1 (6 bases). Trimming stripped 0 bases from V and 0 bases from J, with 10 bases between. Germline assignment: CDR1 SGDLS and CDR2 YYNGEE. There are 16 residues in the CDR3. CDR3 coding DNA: TGTGCCAGCAGCGTAGGGGGACACAGCTCTGGAAACACCATATATTTT. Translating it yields CASSVGGHSSGNTIYF.

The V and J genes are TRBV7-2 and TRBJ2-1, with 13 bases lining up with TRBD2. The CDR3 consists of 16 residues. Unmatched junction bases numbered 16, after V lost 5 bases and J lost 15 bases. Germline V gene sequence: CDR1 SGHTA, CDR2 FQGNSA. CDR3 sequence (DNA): TGTGCCAGCAGCCTTTTCCCGACTAGCGGGGGGAATCGTCTGTTCTTC. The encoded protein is CASSLFPTSGGNRLFF.

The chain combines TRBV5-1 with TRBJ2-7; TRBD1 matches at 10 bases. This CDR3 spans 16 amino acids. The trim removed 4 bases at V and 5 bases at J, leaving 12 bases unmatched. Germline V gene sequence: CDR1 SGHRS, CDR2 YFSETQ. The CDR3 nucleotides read TGCGCCAGCAGCAAAGCCGGGACAGGGGCGATCCACGAGCAGTACTTC. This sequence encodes CASSKAGTGAIHEQYF.

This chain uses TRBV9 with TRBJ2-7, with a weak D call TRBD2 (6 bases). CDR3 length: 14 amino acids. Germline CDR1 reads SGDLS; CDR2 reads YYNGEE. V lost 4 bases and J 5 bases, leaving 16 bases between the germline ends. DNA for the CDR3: TGTGCCAGCAGCCCGGAGGGTAGTCGGGACGAGCAGTACTTC. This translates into CASSPEGSRDEQYF.

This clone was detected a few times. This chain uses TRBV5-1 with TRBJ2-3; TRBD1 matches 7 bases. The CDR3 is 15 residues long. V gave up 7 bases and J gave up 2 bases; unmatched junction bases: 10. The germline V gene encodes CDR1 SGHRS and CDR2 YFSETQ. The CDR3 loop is CASCQGDPSTDTQYF. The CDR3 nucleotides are TGCGCCAGCTGCCAGGGGGACCCGTCCACAGATACGCAGTATTTT. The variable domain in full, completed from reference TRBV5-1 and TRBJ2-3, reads KAGVTQTPRYLIKTRGQQVTLSCSPISGHRSVSWYQQTPGQGLQFLFEYFSETQRNKGNFPGRFSGRQFSNSRSEMNVSTLELGDSALYLCASCQGDPSTDTQYFGPGTRLTVL.

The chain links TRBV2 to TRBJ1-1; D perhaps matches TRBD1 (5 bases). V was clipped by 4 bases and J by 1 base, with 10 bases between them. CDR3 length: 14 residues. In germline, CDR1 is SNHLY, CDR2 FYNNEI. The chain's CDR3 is CASSVGGGNTEAFF. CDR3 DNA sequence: TGTGCCAGCAGTGTGGGGGGTGGGAACACTGAAGCTTTCTTT.

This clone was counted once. The CDR3 DNA sequence: TGTGCCAGCAGCTTGGCGGGACAGAGCACAGATACGCAGTATTTT. Its translation: CASSLAGQSTDTQYF. The chain joins TRBV5-8 to TRBJ2-3; the match to TRBD1 covers 7 bases. Germline CDR1 is SGHTS and CDR2 is YDEGEE. The CDR3 has 15 residues. Trimming removed 0 bases from V and 0 bases from J; junction bases left unmatched: 1.

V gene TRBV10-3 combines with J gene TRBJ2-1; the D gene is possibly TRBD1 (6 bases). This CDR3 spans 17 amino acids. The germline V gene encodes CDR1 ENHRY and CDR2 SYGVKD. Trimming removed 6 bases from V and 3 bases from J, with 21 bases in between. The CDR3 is CAISPDQGHSGYNEQFF. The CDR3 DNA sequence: TGTGCCATCAGCCCCGACCAGGGACACTCGGGCTACAATGAGCAGTTCTTC.

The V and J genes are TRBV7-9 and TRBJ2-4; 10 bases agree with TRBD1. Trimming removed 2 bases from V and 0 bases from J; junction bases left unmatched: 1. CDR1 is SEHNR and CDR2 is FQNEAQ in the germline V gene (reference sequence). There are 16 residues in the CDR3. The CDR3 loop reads CASSLWTGGAKNIQYF. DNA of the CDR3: TGTGCCAGCAGCTTATGGACAGGGGGAGCCAAAAACATTCAGTACTTC.

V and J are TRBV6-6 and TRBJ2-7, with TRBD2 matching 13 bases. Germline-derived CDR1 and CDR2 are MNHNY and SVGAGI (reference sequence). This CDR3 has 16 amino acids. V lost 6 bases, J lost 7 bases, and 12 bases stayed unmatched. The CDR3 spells CASRLTSGRTFGEQYF. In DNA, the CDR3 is TGTGCCAGCAGGCTGACTAGCGGGAGGACCTTCGGGGAGCAGTACTTC.

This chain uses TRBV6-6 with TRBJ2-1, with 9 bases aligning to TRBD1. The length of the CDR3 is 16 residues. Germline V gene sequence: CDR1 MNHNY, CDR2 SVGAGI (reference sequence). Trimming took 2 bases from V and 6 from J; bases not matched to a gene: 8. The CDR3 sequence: CASSYGTGSSGNEQFF. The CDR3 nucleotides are TGTGCCAGCAGTTACGGGACAGGGTCCTCGGGCAATGAGCAGTTCTTC.

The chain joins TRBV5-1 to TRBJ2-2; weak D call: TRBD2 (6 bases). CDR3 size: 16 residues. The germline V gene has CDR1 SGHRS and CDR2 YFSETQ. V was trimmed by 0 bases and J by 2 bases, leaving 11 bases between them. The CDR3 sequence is CASSLAGGRNTGELFF. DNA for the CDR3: TGCGCCAGCAGCTTGGCCGGAGGGCGCAACACCGGGGAGCTGTTTTTT.